A selection of T cell receptor beta chains follows, all from one sample in a study of cytotoxic CD8 clonotypes in ibrutinib-treated CLL. This table comes from immunoSEQ multiplex PCR, and its TCRdb copy is limited to in-frame clones, with some not included. The sample lists about 140,000 clones; more than 75% were seen once. The sample was PBMCs, taken after 36 months of ibrutinib treatment. The receptors derive from a human donor with chronic lymphocytic leukemia. Both conserved end residues are part of each CDR3. D genes are given only for firm matches. Clone size is not always given. Where it is, it says once, few, many or a class for expanded clones.

d_call: TRBD1; clone_size: NA; v_call: TRBV6-5; j_call: TRBJ2-7; cdr3_aa: CASRFRDRSYEQYF; cdr3_nt: TGTGCCAGCAGGTTCCGGGACAGGTCCTACGAGCAGTACTTC
d_call: NA; clone_size: NA; v_call: TRBV11-2; j_call: TRBJ2-7; cdr3_aa: CASSLTVIYEQYF; cdr3_nt: TGTGCCAGCAGCTTGACAGTTATCTACGAGCAGTACTTC
d_call: NA; clone_size: once; v_call: TRBV2; j_call: TRBJ1-1; cdr3_aa: CASSVLPRAEAFF; cdr3_nt: TGTGCCAGCTCTGTTCTTCCCCGGGCTGAAGCTTTCTTT
d_call: TRBD1; clone_size: NA; v_call: TRBV18; j_call: TRBJ1-2; cdr3_aa: CASSPGSGQGNYGYTF; cdr3_nt: TGTGCCAGCTCACCAGGGTCGGGACAGGGGAACTATGGCTACACCTTC
d_call: TRBD1; clone_size: NA; v_call: TRBV2; j_call: TRBJ1-4; cdr3_aa: CASRNRGLANEKLFF; cdr3_nt: TGTGCCAGCAGAAACAGGGGGCTTGCTAATGAAAAACTGTTTTTT
d_call: TRBD2; clone_size: NA; v_call: TRBV6-1; j_call: TRBJ2-3; cdr3_aa: CASSEHLGTSGRAADTQYF; cdr3_nt: TGTGCCAGCAGCGAACATCTCGGGACTAGCGGGAGGGCCGCAGATACGCAGTATTTT
d_call: TRBD2; clone_size: NA; v_call: TRBV5-1; j_call: TRBJ2-1; cdr3_aa: CASSSGGSYNEQFF; cdr3_nt: TGCGCCAGCAGCAGCGGGGGGTCCTACAATGAGCAGTTCTTC
d_call: NA; clone_size: NA; v_call: TRBV5-1; j_call: TRBJ2-3; cdr3_aa: CASSLFSGAGLDTQYF; cdr3_nt: TGCGCCAGCAGCTTATTTTCCGGGGCCGGTCTAGATACGCAGTATTTT
d_call: NA; clone_size: NA; v_call: TRBV6-1; j_call: TRBJ2-7; cdr3_aa: CASSGKYYEQYF; cdr3_nt: TGTGCCAGCAGTGGAAAGTACTACGAGCAGTACTTC
d_call: NA; clone_size: NA; v_call: TRBV10-3; j_call: TRBJ1-2; cdr3_aa: CATSGSVSNYGYTF; cdr3_nt: TGTGCCACCAGCGGGTCAGTATCTAACTATGGCTACACCTTC
d_call: NA; clone_size: NA; v_call: TRBV4-2; j_call: TRBJ1-2; cdr3_aa: CASSQVPGGGYTF; cdr3_nt: TGTGCCAGCAGCCAAGTCCCGGGGGGTGGCTACACCTTC
d_call: TRBD2; clone_size: NA; v_call: TRBV9; j_call: TRBJ2-3; cdr3_aa: CASSATSGFTDTQYF; cdr3_nt: TGTGCCAGCAGCGCGACTAGCGGGTTCACAGATACGCAGTATTTT
d_call: NA; clone_size: few; v_call: TRBV28; j_call: TRBJ1-5; cdr3_aa: CASSFPGQSNQHF; cdr3_nt: TGTGCCAGCAGTTTCCCTGGACAGTCGAACCAGCATTTT
d_call: NA; clone_size: once; v_call: TRBV10-3; j_call: TRBJ1-3; cdr3_aa: CATTRPGNTIYF; cdr3_nt: TGTGCCACAACCAGGCCTGGAAACACCATATATTTT
d_call: NA; clone_size: NA; v_call: TRBV19; j_call: TRBJ1-2; cdr3_aa: CASSDSPYGYTF; cdr3_nt: TGTGCCAGTAGTGACAGTCCCTATGGCTACACCTTC
d_call: NA; clone_size: NA; v_call: TRBV6-1; j_call: TRBJ2-5; cdr3_aa: CASSEWRVFGGETQYF; cdr3_nt: TGTGCCAGCAGTGAATGGAGGGTATTCGGGGGAGAGACCCAGTACTTC
d_call: NA; clone_size: NA; v_call: TRBV28; j_call: TRBJ2-3; cdr3_aa: CASSLIRASRNTDTQYF; cdr3_nt: TGTGCCAGCAGTTTAATAAGGGCTTCGCGGAACACAGATACGCAGTATTTT
d_call: NA; clone_size: NA; v_call: TRBV30; j_call: TRBJ2-4; cdr3_aa: CACSPSRRARDIQYF; cdr3_nt: TGTGCCTGCAGCCCAAGTCGACGGGCCAGAGACATTCAGTACTTC
d_call: NA; clone_size: NA; v_call: TRBV10-1; j_call: TRBJ2-1; cdr3_aa: CASIGRGRGEQFF; cdr3_nt: TGCGCCAGCATAGGGAGGGGGCGTGGTGAGCAGTTCTTC
d_call: NA; clone_size: NA; v_call: TRBV4-2; j_call: TRBJ2-5; cdr3_aa: CASSQSRGSETQYF; cdr3_nt: TGTGCCAGCAGCCAAAGCAGGGGATCGGAGACCCAGTACTTC
d_call: NA; clone_size: once; v_call: TRBV2; j_call: TRBJ1-5; cdr3_aa: CASSTGFQPQHF; cdr3_nt: TGTGCCAGCAGTACAGGGTTTCAGCCCCAGCATTTT
d_call: NA; clone_size: once; v_call: TRBV10-3; j_call: TRBJ2-5; cdr3_aa: CATTGNQETQYF; cdr3_nt: TGTGCCACCACAGGGAATCAAGAGACCCAGTACTTC
d_call: NA; clone_size: NA; v_call: TRBV5-1; j_call: TRBJ2-3; cdr3_aa: CASSLGTSGLTDTQYF; cdr3_nt: TGCGCCAGCAGCTTGGGTACCAGCGGCCTAACAGATACGCAGTATTTT
d_call: TRBD2; clone_size: NA; v_call: TRBV6-1; j_call: TRBJ2-1; cdr3_aa: CASGTSTFYEQFF; cdr3_nt: TGTGCCAGCGGGACTAGCACGTTCTATGAGCAGTTCTTC
d_call: NA; clone_size: few; v_call: TRBV19; j_call: TRBJ2-3; cdr3_aa: CASSPRGSGGDTQYF; cdr3_nt: TGTGCCAGTAGTCCTCGGGGTAGCGGTGGAGATACGCAGTATTTT
d_call: NA; clone_size: once; v_call: TRBV20-1; j_call: TRBJ1-5; cdr3_aa: CSASGPQPQHF; cdr3_nt: TGCAGTGCTAGCGGGCCCCAGCCCCAGCATTTT
d_call: NA; clone_size: NA; v_call: TRBV30; j_call: TRBJ1-5; cdr3_aa: CAWSPSGSQPQHF; cdr3_nt: TGTGCCTGGAGTCCCTCAGGGAGTCAGCCCCAGCATTTT
d_call: TRBD1; clone_size: NA; v_call: TRBV5-5; j_call: TRBJ1-1; cdr3_aa: CASSLNRGVNTEAFF; cdr3_nt: TGTGCCAGCAGCTTGAACAGGGGGGTCAACACTGAAGCTTTCTTT
d_call: TRBD1; clone_size: once; v_call: TRBV25-1; j_call: TRBJ2-2; cdr3_aa: CASSGPGQRNTGELFF; cdr3_nt: TGTGCCAGCAGTGGACCGGGACAGAGAAACACCGGGGAGCTGTTTTTT
d_call: NA; clone_size: NA; v_call: TRBV5-1; j_call: TRBJ2-2; cdr3_aa: CASSFPHGTGELFF; cdr3_nt: TGCGCCAGCAGCTTTCCCCATGGAACCGGGGAGCTGTTTTTT
d_call: NA; clone_size: NA; v_call: TRBV7-8; j_call: TRBJ1-5; cdr3_aa: CASSLATASNQPQHF; cdr3_nt: TGTGCCAGCAGCTTAGCAACAGCCAGCAATCAGCCCCAGCATTTT
d_call: TRBD2; clone_size: NA; v_call: TRBV9; j_call: TRBJ2-1; cdr3_aa: CASSVAGTSGRPSLFF; cdr3_nt: TGTGCCAGCAGCGTAGCCGGGACTAGCGGGAGGCCCTCACTGTTCTTC
d_call: NA; clone_size: once; v_call: TRBV28; j_call: TRBJ1-2; cdr3_aa: CASSQLPHGYTF; cdr3_nt: TGTGCCAGCAGCCAACTACCCCATGGCTACACCTTC
d_call: NA; clone_size: NA; v_call: TRBV5-1; j_call: TRBJ2-3; cdr3_aa: CASSPRTGTDTQYF; cdr3_nt: TGCGCCAGCAGCCCGCGGACTGGAACAGATACGCAGTATTTT
d_call: NA; clone_size: NA; v_call: TRBV5-1; j_call: TRBJ2-7; cdr3_aa: CASSSRRNFSYEQYF; cdr3_nt: TGCGCCAGCAGCTCGCGACGGAACTTCTCCTACGAGCAGTACTTC
d_call: TRBD1; clone_size: NA; v_call: TRBV19; j_call: TRBJ2-7; cdr3_aa: CASSITGGDYEQYF; cdr3_nt: TGTGCCAGTAGTATAACAGGGGGAGACTACGAGCAGTACTTC
d_call: NA; clone_size: NA; v_call: TRBV29-1; j_call: TRBJ2-4; cdr3_aa: CSVEMPPKNIQYF; cdr3_nt: TGCAGCGTTGAAATGCCCCCCAAAAACATTCAGTACTTC
d_call: NA; clone_size: NA; v_call: TRBV5-4; j_call: TRBJ2-5; cdr3_aa: CASSLGVSSQETQYF; cdr3_nt: TGTGCCAGCAGCTTGGGGGTCTCCTCCCAAGAGACCCAGTACTTC
d_call: NA; clone_size: once; v_call: TRBV11-1; j_call: TRBJ2-7; cdr3_aa: CASSAAYEQYF; cdr3_nt: TGTGCCAGCAGCGCCGCCTACGAGCAGTACTTC
d_call: TRBD1; clone_size: NA; v_call: TRBV6-4; j_call: TRBJ1-1; cdr3_aa: CASRTDRGLGEAFF; cdr3_nt: TGTGCCAGCAGGACGGACAGGGGTTTGGGTGAAGCTTTCTTT
d_call: TRBD2; clone_size: NA; v_call: TRBV7-9; j_call: TRBJ2-3; cdr3_aa: CASSLVLAGTDTQYF; cdr3_nt: TGTGCCAGCAGCTTAGTTCTAGCGGGCACAGATACGCAGTATTTT
d_call: TRBD1; clone_size: NA; v_call: TRBV25-1; j_call: TRBJ2-5; cdr3_aa: CASSLWRTGGQETQYF; cdr3_nt: TGTGCCAGCAGCCTTTGGAGGACAGGGGGCCAAGAGACCCAGTACTTC